The clone carrying this T cell receptor beta chain was detected a few times. Antigen: not known. A junction end diverges from the germline sequence, so it may reflect a read error. Sequencing libraries made from TCR beta cDNA carried unique molecular identifiers. cDNA molecules numbering 450,000 to 650,000 came from roughly 1 to 10 million T cells. TCRdb re-derived calls from the PCR reads in MiXCR, one entry per CDR3 protein. The data hold 750,000 to 900,000 distinct CDR3 sequences, with about half observed a single time. The sample belongs to a study of post-analysis software for immune sequencing data. On the study more broadly: The courses of disease that were included comprised relapsing-remitting, secondary progressive and progressive-relapsing multiple sclerosis.

Study-level findings and limits: Significantly lower normalized Chao1 diversity was seen in multiple sclerosis patients than in controls. Same-batch preparations were strongly co-clustered by F measure.

The specimen was blood. The source is a girl aged 5-17 years with multiple sclerosis.

This CDR3 is CASSLEGRAQETQYF. The CDR3 nucleotides are TGTGCCAGCAGCTTAGAGGGCAGGGCTCAAGAGACCCAGTACTTC. The chain uses TRBV5-1 and TRBJ2-5; D assignment may be TRBD1 or TRBD2 (5 bases each). The CDR3 consists of 15 residues. CDR1 SGHRS and CDR2 YFSETQ come from the germline V gene.